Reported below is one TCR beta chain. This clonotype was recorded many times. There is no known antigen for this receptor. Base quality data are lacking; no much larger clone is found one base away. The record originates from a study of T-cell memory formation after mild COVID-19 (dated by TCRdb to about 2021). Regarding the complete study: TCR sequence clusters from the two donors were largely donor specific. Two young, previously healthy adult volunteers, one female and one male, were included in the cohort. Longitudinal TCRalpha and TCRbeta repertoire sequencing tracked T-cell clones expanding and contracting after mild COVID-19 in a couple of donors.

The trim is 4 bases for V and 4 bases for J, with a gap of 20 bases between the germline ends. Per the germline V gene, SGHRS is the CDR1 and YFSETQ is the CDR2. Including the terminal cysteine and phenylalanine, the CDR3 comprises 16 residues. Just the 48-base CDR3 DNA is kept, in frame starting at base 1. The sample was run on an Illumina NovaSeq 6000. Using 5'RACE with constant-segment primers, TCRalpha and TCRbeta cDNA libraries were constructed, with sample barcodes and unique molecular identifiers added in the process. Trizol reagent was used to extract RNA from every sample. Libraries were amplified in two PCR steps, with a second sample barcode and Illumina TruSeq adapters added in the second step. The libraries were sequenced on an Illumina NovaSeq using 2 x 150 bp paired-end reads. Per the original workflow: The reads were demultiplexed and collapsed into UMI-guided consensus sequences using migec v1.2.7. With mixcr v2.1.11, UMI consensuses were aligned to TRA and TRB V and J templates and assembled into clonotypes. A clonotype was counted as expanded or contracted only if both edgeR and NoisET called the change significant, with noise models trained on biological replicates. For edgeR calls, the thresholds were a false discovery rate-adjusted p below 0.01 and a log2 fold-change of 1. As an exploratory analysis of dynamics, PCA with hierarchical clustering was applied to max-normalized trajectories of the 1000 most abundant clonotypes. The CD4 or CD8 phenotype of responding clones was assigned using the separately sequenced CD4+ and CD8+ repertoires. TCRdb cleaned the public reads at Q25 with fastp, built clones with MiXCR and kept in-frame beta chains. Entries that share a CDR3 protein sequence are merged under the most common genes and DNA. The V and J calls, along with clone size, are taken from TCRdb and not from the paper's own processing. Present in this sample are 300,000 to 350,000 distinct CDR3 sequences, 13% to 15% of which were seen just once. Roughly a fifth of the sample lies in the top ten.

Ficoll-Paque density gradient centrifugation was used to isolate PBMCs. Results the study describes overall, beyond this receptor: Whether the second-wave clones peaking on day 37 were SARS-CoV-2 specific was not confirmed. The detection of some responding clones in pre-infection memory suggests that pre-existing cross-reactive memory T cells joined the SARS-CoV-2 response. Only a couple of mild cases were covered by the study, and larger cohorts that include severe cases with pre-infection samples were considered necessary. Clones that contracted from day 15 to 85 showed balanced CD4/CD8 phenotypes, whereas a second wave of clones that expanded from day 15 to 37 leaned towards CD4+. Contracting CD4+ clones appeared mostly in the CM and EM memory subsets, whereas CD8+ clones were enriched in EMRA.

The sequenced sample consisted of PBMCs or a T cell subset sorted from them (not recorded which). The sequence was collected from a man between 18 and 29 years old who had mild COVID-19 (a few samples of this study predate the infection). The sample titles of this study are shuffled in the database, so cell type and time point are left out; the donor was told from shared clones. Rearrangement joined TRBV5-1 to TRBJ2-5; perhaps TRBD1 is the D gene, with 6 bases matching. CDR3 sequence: CASSLTPGHRGETQYF. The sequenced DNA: TGCGCCAGCAGCCTCACTCCGGGACATCGGGGAGAGACCCAGTACTTC.